This T cell receptor (beta chain) came from a study of human T cells and chemical hapten exposure. In TCRdb, the RACE reads were re-called with MiXCR into one record per CDR3 protein. The sample includes about 80,000 distinct CDR3 sequences, about 15% of them seen just once. Trimming at V came to 4 bases and at J to 4 bases, leaving 12 bases not matched to a gene. CDR3 length equals 17 residues. Germline lookup yields CDR1 MNHEY and CDR2 SVGAGI. Time point meaning: pre-sensitization, week 0. Treatment: therapeutic diphenylcyclopropenone sensitization with weekly scalp DPC. This chain uses TRBV6-5 with TRBJ1-2; 10 bases are shared with TRBD1. This sample comprised whole blood, obtained in connection with sensitization to the hapten diphenylcyclopropenone (DPC). This receptor was obtained from a woman between 45 and 60 years old with alopecia areata. Some clones in this sample may be carry-over from other donors' samples. The CDR3, as DNA: TGTGCCAGCAGTTCTCTCCGGACAGGGGGTTTTTTCTATGGCTACACCTTC. It specifies CASSSLRTGGFFYGYTF.